The subject of this entry is one T cell receptor beta chain. The record originates from a study of blood T cell repertoires in COVID-19. At the level of the study: Acute and convalescent COVID-19 specimens originated in the United States, Italy and Spain.

Study processing details: Estimation of nucleated cell counts relied on the amplification of reference gene primers. Profiled with immunoSEQ multiplex PCR; TCRdb holds only in-frame clones, not every one. Clone size and the V and J calls come from that table; the DNA yielded D and trimming. The data hold under 350,000 clones, with approximately 85% observed a single time. The V end lost 1 base, the J end lost 3 bases, and 12 bases lay between the germline ends. This CDR3 is 15 amino acids long. Germline assignment: CDR1 SNHLY and CDR2 FYNNEI. The origin of this receptor is a woman aged 70-85 years with acute or convalescent COVID-19. The rearrangement uses TRBV2 and TRBJ1-1; the D is unclear. Sequenced: peripheral blood. The CDR3 here is CASSEGRPGYTEAFF. CDR3 nucleotide sequence: TGTGCCAGCAGTGAAGGTAGACCGGGGTACACTGAAGCTTTCTTT.